This TCR beta chain appears in the sequencing data of a study of identical twins. Whole-study findings and limits: Twins' excess sharing was less marked for out-of-frame beta sequences.

For this clonotype: What it binds is not known.

The ends were cut back, 3 bases at V and 6 bases at J, with 14 bases in the middle. The germline gives CDR1 SGDLS, CDR2 YYNGEE. This CDR3 region has 14 residues. One entry per CDR3 protein, called by TCRdb with MiXCR from the 5' RACE reads. The table has hundreds of thousands of distinct CDR3 sequences, 8% to 9% seen once. These data are also associated with another study on yellow fever vaccine responses in identical twins.

This clonotype was sampled from a young woman in good health. Sequencing was done on a sample of PBMCs. The chain recombines TRBV9 with TRBJ2-3, with no clear D. The CDR3 DNA follows: TGTGCCAGCAGCGCCGCCCCGGAGTGGGATACGCAGTATTTT. This sequence encodes CASSAAPEWDTQYF.